This T cell receptor (beta chain) was sequenced during a study of T cells in Graves' hyperthyroidism and ophthalmopathy (dated 2019 in TCRdb). With respect to the entire study: Peripheral blood was collected at initial diagnosis, before any treatment. Prospective prediction of ophthalmopathy was tested in an independent validation cohort consisting of roughly 19 hyperthyroidism patients and over 15 patients who later progressed to ophthalmopathy. Once sampling was done, hyperthyroidism patients were given methimazole at a starting dose of 30 mg daily, whereas ophthalmopathy patients were given high-dose intravenous methylprednisolone. TCR Vbeta CDR3 sequencing of around 130 peripheral blood samples (around 45 ophthalmopathy, over 70 hyperthyroidism and around 17 progressor patients) is reported in the paper. A discovery cohort of approximately 100 patients, 43 with Graves' ophthalmopathy and 57 with stable Graves' hyperthyroidism, was used to find distinguishing TCR V-J signatures. The 100 discovery patients were randomly divided into training and test sets at a 7:3 ratio. In several Graves' hyperthyroidism patients, the study also compared T-cell repertoires from thyroid tissue with T-cell repertoires from blood. Results and caveats for the whole study, not just this receptor: Ophthalmopathy was separated from stable hyperthyroidism by a 13 V-J signature model, with 87.88% sensitivity and 81% to 83% specificity obtained in cross-validation and 80%/75% obtained in testing. No statistical method was used to fix the sample size in advance, and group allocation was not hidden from the investigators. During validation, the model predicted progression to ophthalmopathy a median of about 6.3 months ahead of onset, with around 70% sensitivity and about 75% specificity. Blood samples also contained most of the expanded thyroid clonotypes (frequency above 0.001), which suggests that blood repertoires may reflect thyroid immune responses.

Of note for this clonotype: Its antigen remains unidentified. There are no base qualities to consult, and no much larger clone falls within one base.

Stable Graves' hyperthyroidism was defined as no progression to ophthalmopathy during 18 months of follow-up. Hyperthyroidism patients were newly diagnosed, had a disease duration of under 2 months, and were aged 18 to 65 years. Patients with uncontrolled infections, other autoimmune diseases, pregnancy or lactation were excluded. Clinical symptoms, serum thyroxine and TRAb, thyroid ultrasound, and orbital computed tomography formed the basis for the diagnoses. Ficoll-Paque density gradient centrifugation was used to isolate PBMCs from about 9.4 ml of fresh peripheral blood. Trizol reagent was used to extract total RNA, and RNA quality was then checked on an Agilent 2100 Bioanalyzer. The TCR beta CDR3 regions were amplified from the RNA transcripts. For the first round of RT-PCR on the TCR CDR3, the HTBI primer set was used together with the Qiagen OneStep RT-PCR kit. Libraries were constructed in a second round of multiplex PCR, after which size selection and purification were carried out. The libraries were sequenced on an Illumina HiSeq2000 using paired-end 100 bp reads. In the paper's pipeline: SOAPnuke was used to process the raw data, with reads discarded if the reads contained adapters or uncalled bases, had a mean Phred below 15, or lacked an exact constant-primer or identifier match. High-quality paired reads were merged using COPE v1.2.5, and each unique nucleotide sequence was defined as a clonotype. MiTCR v1.1 was used to align the clonotypes against IMGT TRBV, TRBD and TRBJ reference segments. The analysis included only V-J combinations with a frequency above 0.0001, which together covered more than 98% of the repertoires. A TCS score was defined as the ratio between F50 (clonal expansion) and ExV (chaos), using BLOSUM62-based TCRdist between CDR3 peptides within each V-J. Welch's t-statistics and random forest reduced around 510 V-J features to 10 to 15, which were used in a naive Bayes classifier (R e1071). The public reads were reprocessed in TCRdb via fastp at Q25 and MiXCR, keeping in-frame beta chains. Every CDR3 protein is listed once, alongside the most common genes and DNA of its rows. Clone size and V and J calls follow TCRdb, not the original study. The sample table records around 420,000 distinct CDR3 sequences; about 15% of these occur just once. In total, the top ten clones hold 14% of the sample.

At the junction V is shortened by 1 base and J by 5 bases, with 14 bases in between. The CDR3 numbers 15 residues from cysteine through phenylalanine. The DNA shown is the 45-base CDR3, in frame from base 1. The germline V gene encodes CDR1 LGHNA and CDR2 YSLEER. The chain is encoded by TRBV4-3 joined to TRBJ1-2; no confident D gene assignment can be made. Sequenced sample: blood. This TCR was sampled from a woman younger than 30 with Graves' hyperthyroidism. The DNA is TGCGCCAGCAGCCAAGGAAACAGAACCCTATATGGCTACACCTTC. Protein translation: CASSQGNRTLYGYTF.